The rows below give T cell receptor beta chains drawn from one sample of a study of cytomegalovirus exposure and HLA in healthy donors. Method: immunoSEQ multiplex PCR; TCRdb's copy keeps in-frame clones and lacks some. The table includes 100,000 or so clones, just under 80% detected once. Sequencing was done on a sample of PBMCs. These receptors originate from a young man in good health and CMV-seronegative. CDR3s include the opening cysteine and the closing phenylalanine or tryptophan. A D gene is named only where the DNA matches it firmly. Expanded clones are given a class, and other clones once, few, many or no size at all.

once	.	TRBV6-5	TRBJ1-5	TGTGCCAGCAGTTACTCGGGCAGGGGTGTCGGTCAGCCCCAGCATTTT	CASSYSGRGVGQPQHF
.	TRBD1	TRBV5-6	TRBJ1-4	TGTGCCAGCAGCTTCGACAGGGGGAATGAAAAACTGTTTTTT	CASSFDRGNEKLFF
.	TRBD1	TRBV7-2	TRBJ1-2	TGTGCCAGCAGACCCCAAGGGACAGCTGCTAACTATGGCTACACCTTC	CASRPQGTAANYGYTF
.	.	TRBV5-5	TRBJ1-5	TGTGCCAGCAGCTTGGGGACCACTGTAGGGGGAAATGGGCCCCAGCATTTT	CASSLGTTVGGNGPQHF
.	TRBD1	TRBV5-1	TRBJ1-2	TGCGCCAGCAGACAGCCCGGACAGGGGTATGGCTACACCTTC	CASRQPGQGYGYTF
once	TRBD1	TRBV7-8	TRBJ1-2	TGTGCCAGCAGCTCAATAACAGGGGGCGCCGGCTATGGCTACACCTTC	CASSSITGGAGYGYTF
.	.	TRBV7-2	TRBJ2-5	TGTGCCAGCAGCTCACTTTCGACCCAGTACTTC	CASSSLSTQYF
.	.	TRBV7-9	TRBJ2-7	TGTGCCAGCAGCTCCCGGGACACGCCCTACGAGCAGTACTTC	CASSSRDTPYEQYF
.	TRBD2	TRBV5-6	TRBJ2-3	TGTGCCAGCAGTTCCGGGACTAACACAGATACGCAGTATTTT	CASSSGTNTDTQYF
.	.	TRBV19	TRBJ1-1	TGTGCCAGTAGTCCCGAATCACGGGGGGGGACTGAAGCTTTCTTT	CASSPESRGGTEAFF
few	.	TRBV29-1	TRBJ1-1	TGCAGCGTCCGACGGGGGAAGAACACTGAAGCTTTCTTT	CSVRRGKNTEAFF
.	.	TRBV7-8	TRBJ2-7	TGTGCCAGCAGCTCCTATAGCTCCTACGAGCAGTACTTC	CASSSYSSYEQYF
few	.	TRBV4-3	TRBJ1-1	TGCGCCAGCAGCCAAGTAGGGGCCAGGGACACTGAAGCTTTCTTT	CASSQVGARDTEAFF
.	TRBD2	TRBV7-6	TRBJ2-7	TGTGCCAGCAGCCAACTAGCGGGGGATTCCTACGAGCAGTACTTC	CASSQLAGDSYEQYF
.	.	TRBV6-5	TRBJ2-3	TGTGCCAGCAGTTCTATCGCGCGGGATGGCACAGATACGCAGTATTTT	CASSSIARDGTDTQYF
.	.	TRBV9	TRBJ2-2	TGTGCCAGCAGCGTAGACGGGAGTTACTCCGGGGAGCTGTTTTTT	CASSVDGSYSGELFF
.	.	TRBV7-2	TRBJ1-1	TGTGCCAGCAGCTTAGCCCCCATGCCAGGGGAGTGGGACACTGAAGCTTTCTTT	CASSLAPMPGEWDTEAFF
.	.	TRBV7-9	TRBJ1-4	TGTGCCAGCCGGGAGCTTGCGGCTGCTAATGAAAAACTGTTTTTT	CASRELAAANEKLFF
.	.	TRBV4-3	TRBJ2-3	TGCGCCAGCAGCCATGGCCTTCTTACAGGCGATACGCAGTATTTT	CASSHGLLTGDTQYF
.	.	TRBV30	TRBJ2-7	TGTGCCTGGAGTGTCAGAGGGATTGTCTACGAGCAGTACTTC	CAWSVRGIVYEQYF
.	.	TRBV19	TRBJ2-7	TGTGCCAGTAGTATTTCCATAGGGAGTTACAGCGAGCAGTACTTC	CASSISIGSYSEQYF
.	.	TRBV9	TRBJ2-7	TGTGCCAGCAGCGTAGGCGGCGAGCAGTACTTC	CASSVGGEQYF
.	TRBD1	TRBV5-4	TRBJ1-1	TGTGCCAGCAGCAAGGGACAGGGGAGTCGGAACACTGAAGCTTTCTTT	CASSKGQGSRNTEAFF
.	.	TRBV7-9	TRBJ2-4	TGTGCCAGCAGCGACGGGATAGCCAAAAACATTCAGTACTTC	CASSDGIAKNIQYF
.	.	TRBV28	TRBJ1-1	TGTGCCAGCAGTTTGGGCAGCATGAACACTGAAGCTTTCTTT	CASSLGSMNTEAFF
.	TRBD1	TRBV4-3	TRBJ2-5	TGCGCCAGCAGGAGGGGGCTCGGTGAGACCCAGTACTTC	CASRRGLGETQYF
once	TRBD1	TRBV4-3	TRBJ1-5	TGCGCCAGCAGCCAAGTCCTCGGACAGGGGGCTCCGACAAGCAATCAGCCCCAGCATTTT	CASSQVLGQGAPTSNQPQHF
.	TRBD1	TRBV7-9	TRBJ2-3	TGTGCCAGCAGCTCATCCGGGACAGGAAATACGCAGTATTTT	CASSSSGTGNTQYF
.	.	TRBV6-5	TRBJ1-2	TGTGCCAGCAGTCCGCGGGGTGGGTCTAACTATGGCTACACCTTC	CASSPRGGSNYGYTF
.	TRBD1	TRBV10-3	TRBJ1-1	TGTGCCATCAGTGAGTCCCAGGGGGTGAACACTGAAGCTTTCTTT	CAISESQGVNTEAFF
.	TRBD2	TRBV7-9	TRBJ2-3	TGTGCCAGCAGCTTGGGCCAAGGGAGCGGGGCTACAGATACGCAGTATTTT	CASSLGQGSGATDTQYF
.	TRBD1	TRBV4-3	TRBJ1-1	TGCGCCAGCAGCCAAGTGCAGGGGGATGGGACTGAAGCTTTCTTT	CASSQVQGDGTEAFF
.	TRBD1	TRBV7-2	TRBJ2-2	TGTGCCAGCAGCTCAGGACAGGGGTCGGGCACCGGGGAGCTGTTTTTT	CASSSGQGSGTGELFF
.	TRBD1	TRBV7-8	TRBJ2-7	TGTGCCAGCAGCCTTGGACAGGGATCTCGAGAGCAGTACTTC	CASSLGQGSREQYF
.	.	TRBV7-9	TRBJ2-7	TGTGCCAGCACCTCTTACTACGAGCAGTACTTC	CASTSYYEQYF
.	.	TRBV5-1	TRBJ1-1	TGCGCCAGCAAGTTGGACACGAACACTGAAGCTTTCTTT	CASKLDTNTEAFF
few	TRBD1	TRBV6-4	TRBJ1-4	TGTGCCAGCACTCGACCGGGACAGGCGACAACCGCGACCGAAAAACTGTTTTTT	CASTRPGQATTATEKLFF
.	TRBD1	TRBV15	TRBJ1-4	TGTGCCACCAGCAGAGATTGGACAGGGGCTAATGAAAAACTGTTTTTT	CATSRDWTGANEKLFF
.	.	TRBV7-6	TRBJ2-1	TGTGCCAGCAGCCCCAGGGGAGGGAAGTACTACAATGAGCAGTTCTTC	CASSPRGGKYYNEQFF
.	TRBD1	TRBV18	TRBJ1-5	TGTGCCAGCTCACCCCGGGACAGGCAATATAGCAATCAGCCCCAGCATTTT	CASSPRDRQYSNQPQHF
.	.	TRBV5-4	TRBJ1-6	TGTGCCAGCAGCTTGTTTTACGGGAATAATTCACCCCTCCACTTT	CASSLFYGNNSPLHF
.	.	TRBV2	TRBJ2-5	TGTGCCAGCAGTGGACTAGAGCAGACCCAGTACTTC	CASSGLEQTQYF
.	.	TRBV28	TRBJ1-6	TGTGCCAGCAGCCGGAGCATACTCGATGGTTCACCCCTCCACTTT	CASSRSILDGSPLHF
few	.	TRBV6-1	TRBJ2-1	TGTGCCAGCAGTGAAGCATCCGGGAGTGAGCAGTTCTTC	CASSEASGSEQFF
.	.	TRBV18	TRBJ1-4	TGTGCCAGCTCACCCCGGGACTCCAATGAAAAACTGTTTTTT	CASSPRDSNEKLFF
.	.	TRBV5-4	TRBJ2-3	TGTGCCAGCAGCTTGCGCCGGGTAAGCACAGATACGCAGTATTTT	CASSLRRVSTDTQYF
once	TRBD1	TRBV10-1	TRBJ2-7	TGCGCCAGCAGTGGAAGACGGACAGGGGGAGTTTACGAGCAGTACTTC	CASSGRRTGGVYEQYF
.	TRBD1	TRBV5-1	TRBJ1-3	TGCGCCAGCAGCTTGGGACAGGGGGCTGGAAACACCATATATTTT	CASSLGQGAGNTIYF
.	.	TRBV19	TRBJ1-2	TGTGCCAGTAGTATAAGCCCAACCGACTATGGCTACACCTTC	CASSISPTDYGYTF
.	.	TRBV5-1	TRBJ2-7	TGCGCCAGCAGCTTGGGTGGGGCCCCCGGCCCCGAGCAGTACTTC	CASSLGGAPGPEQYF